This TCR beta chain is from a study of shared clonotypes between healthy human individuals. Whole-study results and caveats: Clonotypes that were shared across a handful of donors made up roughly 5% of naive CD4 clonotypes. Blood was the sole source, and tissue repertoires probably differ.

The donors, healthy adults who were HIV-negative, had experienced no recent acute infections or vaccinations. About this clone: Antigen: not known.

The CDR3 is 16 amino acids. Germline lookup yields CDR1 SGHNT and CDR2 YYREEE (reference sequence). Deletions cut 4 bases from V and 6 bases from J, with 20 bases between. As handled by the study authors: Filtering differed because ImmunoSEQ produced junction-only sequences that carried no quality scores. The data were produced by immunoSEQ multiplex PCR, yet TCRdb's version contains in-frame clones alone and is incomplete. V, J and clone size are those of that table, while D and trimming were read from the DNA. The sample shows roughly 2,300,000 clones, around 92% of them seen only once. The chain recombines TRBV5-4 with TRBJ2-1, with a possible D match to TRBD2 (5 bases). The sample consisted of naive CD4+ T cells from PBMCs. The subset was: CD45RA+ positively selected. The TCR sequence derives from a man aged 18 to 29 in good health. Some clones in this sample may be carry-over from other donors' samples. The CDR3 here is CASSPGRGMGANEQFF. CDR3 nucleotide sequence: TGTGCCAGCAGCCCTGGGCGAGGGATGGGAGCCAATGAGCAGTTCTTC.